This TCR beta chain comes out of a study of blood T cells in healthy people across ages. Concerning this clonotype itself: Its antigen remains unidentified.

Notes on the study in general: Strongly correlated with naive T cell percentage was TCR beta diversity.

For the second PCR, which ran for about 7 to 11 cycles, a sample-barcoded 5' primer and a J-beta primer mix were used. Carrying 12 random nucleotides, a template-switch adaptor labeled each individual cDNA molecule. TCRdb independently ran MiXCR on the 5' RACE reads; one entry per CDR3 protein. Of 1.5 million to 1.9 million distinct CDR3 sequences listed, approximately 43% were seen once; the top ten hold around 4%. Total RNA, at least 6 micrograms per sample, came from PBMCs. Sequences were obtained from blood. This TCR was sampled from a woman between 18 and 29 years old in good health.

The CDR3 spells CASSQVFPTVGNQPQHF. The CDR3 DNA follows: TGCGCCAGCAGCCAAGTTTTTCCGACAGTTGGAAATCAGCCCCAGCATTTT. The chain recombines TRBV4-3 with TRBJ1-5; a possible D gene is TRBD1 (5 bases). The V gene's germline CDR1 is LGHNA and CDR2 YSLEER. The CDR3 is 17 residues long. The V gene lost 1 base and the J gene lost 4 bases, with 17 bases spanning the gap.